Reported below is one T cell receptor beta chain. Its target is not known. After re-calling the 5' RACE reads, TCRdb lists one entry per CDR3 protein, DNA absent. The repertoire shows about 460,000 distinct CDR3 sequences; the top ten hold almost 1.5%. This sample is drawn from a study of T cells expressing NK-cell markers. Study-wide background: It was sorted CD3+CD56-NKG2C+, CD3+CD56+NKG2C- and CD3+CD56+NKG2C+ T cells that provided the TCR beta repertoires. One of eight sequenced donors was HCMV-seronegative; the other seven were seropositive.

The CDR3 covers 16 residues. Germline CDR1 and CDR2: SGHRS and YFSETQ. General study results and limits: The study found dominant NKG2C+ clonotypes at roughly 1.0-7.5% of CD8+ T cells in over five donors. Nothing established the HCMV specificity of expanded NKG2C+ T cell clones.

This clonotype originated in a woman aged 50 to 65 in good health. The chain uses TRBV5-1 and TRBJ1-1; with no DNA, the TCRdb D assignment of TRBD1 cannot be verified. The sample comprised blood T cells: a sorted CD56 or NKG2C T cell subset, CD4+ or CD8+ T cells, or bulk PBMC T cells (not recorded which). CDR3 in amino acids: CASSLVKGGQNTEAFF. Combining the CDR3 with reference TRBV5-1 and TRBJ1-1 gives the whole variable domain KAGVTQTPRYLIKTRGQQVTLSCSPISGHRSVSWYQQTPGQGLQFLFEYFSETQRNKGNFPGRFSGRQFSNSRSEMNVSTLELGDSALYLCASSLVKGGQNTEAFFGQGTRLTVV.